The 20 T cell receptor beta chains reported below all come from one sample, sequenced in a study of T cell clones after liver transplantation. Sequenced by immunoSEQ multiplex PCR; TCRdb stores in-frame clones only, minus some. The sample lists 85,000 to 110,000 clones, roughly four fifths seen once, with 2.5% to 3.5% in the top ten. The sequenced sample was CD4+ T cells from blood, obtained around 4 years after liver transplant. The receptors come from a human patient who received a liver transplant. Some T cells may be graft donor cells.

The sample holds one count of this clone. The chain links TRBV5-1 to TRBJ2-3, with D unclear. Germline lookup yields CDR1 SGHRS and CDR2 YFSETQ. CDR3 length: 13 amino acids. The germline V and J ends were trimmed by 3 bases and 3 bases, with 8 bases remaining between them. The CDR3 spells CASSSIGTDTQYF. The CDR3 region has the DNA TGCGCCAGCAGCTCAATCGGGACAGATACGCAGTATTTT.

The chain combines TRBV7-2 with TRBJ2-5; TRBD2 aligns across 10 bases. The CDR3 length is 15 residues. V lost 5 bases and J lost 1; bases outside the gene matches: 4. CDR1 and CDR2 from the germline V gene are SGHTA and FQGNSA. This chain's CDR3 is CASSVSGGGQETQYF. Here the CDR3 DNA reads TGTGCCAGCAGCGTAAGCGGGGGGGGCCAAGAGACCCAGTACTTC.

The chain couples TRBV28 to TRBJ2-3; 10 bases align to TRBD2. The germline V gene encodes CDR1 MDHEN and CDR2 SYDVKM. V lost 4 bases to trimming and J lost 2 bases; unmatched junction nucleotides: 9. CDR3 length: 17 amino acids. Written as DNA, the CDR3 is TGTGCCAGCAGTTCGACTCCCCTAGCGGGGGTCACAGATACGCAGTATTTT. Its protein is CASSSTPLAGVTDTQYF.

This clone was counted a single time. The chain combines TRBV5-1 with TRBJ1-4, with a possible D match to TRBD1 (5 bases). This CDR3 has 13 residues. V lost 2 bases and J lost 8, with 10 bases in between. Per germline, CDR1 SGHRS and CDR2 YFSETQ. The CDR3 coding sequence is TGCGCCAGCAGCTTCCAGGGTGAGGAAAAACTGTTTTTT. Protein product: CASSFQGEEKLFF.

The chain employs TRBV9 and TRBJ2-3; 9 positions agree with TRBD1. The ends lost 5 bases at V and 4 bases at J; junction bases unmatched: 5. In germline, CDR1 is SGDLS, CDR2 YYNGEE. This CDR3 has 14 amino acids. CDR3 amino acids: CASSPGTGSDTQYF. The CDR3 bases are TGTGCCAGCAGTCCCGGGACAGGGTCAGATACGCAGTATTTT. Full variable domain (remainder filled in from reference TRBV9 and TRBJ2-3): DSGVTQTPKHLITATGQRVTLRCSPRSGDLSVYWYQQSLDQGLQFLIQYYNGEERAKGNILERFSAQQFPDLHSELNLSSLELGDSALYFCASSPGTGSDTQYFGPGTRLTVL.

This chain links TRBV2 with TRBJ1-1, with a possible D match to TRBD1 (6 bases). V lost 6 bases, J lost 5 bases, and 22 bases lay in between. CDR3 length: 16 residues. The germline gives CDR1 SNHLY, CDR2 FYNNEI. In DNA form, the CDR3 reads TGTGCCAGCAGCCTACGGGGGGCAGGTACGAGGACTGAAGCTTTCTTT. Its protein is CASSLRGAGTRTEAFF.

The V gene is TRBV7-9, the J gene TRBJ2-7, with a tentative D call TRBD1 (5 bases). The germline gives CDR1 SEHNR, CDR2 FQNEAQ (reference sequence). The CDR3 is made up of 14 amino acids. Trimming pared 5 bases from V and 1 base from J, leaving 12 bases between. DNA of the CDR3: TGTGCCAGCAGCCGCGACAGCCTTTCCTACGAGCAGTACTTC. Residues: CASSRDSLSYEQYF.

There are a few counts of this clone. The CDR3 coding sequence is TGTGCCAGTCACGACGACCCTGCCACAGATACGCAGTATTTT. Translation gives CASHDDPATDTQYF. The chain couples TRBV19 to TRBJ2-3, with D unresolved. The V end lost 8 bases, the J end lost 2 bases, and 14 bases lay between the germline ends. Germline-derived CDR1 and CDR2 are LNHDA and SQIVND (reference sequence). The CDR3 runs 14 residues.

The chain is built from TRBV5-1 and TRBJ1-5; D unclear. Looked up from germline, CDR1 is SGHRS and CDR2 is YFSETQ. This CDR3 is built from 14 residues. V was clipped by 0 bases and J by 1 base, with 5 bases between them. Here the CDR3 DNA reads TGCGCCAGCAGCTTGGAAGGAAGCAATCAGCCCCAGCATTTT. It specifies CASSLEGSNQPQHF.

V is TRBV6-5 and J is TRBJ1-1; no reliable D call. The CDR3 runs 15 residues. V gave up 0 bases and J gave up 6 bases, with 14 bases separating them. The germline CDR1 and CDR2 sequences are MNHEY and SVGAGI. CDR3 DNA: TGTGCCAGCAGTTACTCGAAAGGGTCTGGTTCTGAAGCTTTCTTT. It codes for CASSYSKGSGSEAFF.

This sequence joins TRBV28 and TRBJ1-1; D gene ambiguous. CDR3 length equals 12 residues. Germline V gene lookup returns CDR1 MDHEN and CDR2 SYDVKM. V was pared by 6 bases and J by 1 base, with 6 bases between. The CDR3 DNA reads as TGTGCCAGCAGCAGGCGGAACACTGAAGCTTTCTTT. The encoded protein is CASSRRNTEAFF.

The chain couples TRBV2 to TRBJ2-7; 9 positions agree with TRBD1. The length of the CDR3 is 15 residues. Per germline, CDR1 SNHLY and CDR2 FYNNEI. The V segment lost 6 bases and the J segment 6 bases; nucleotides outside the gene matches: 12. CDR3 region: CASSKTGTGSIEQYF. The CDR3 DNA sequence: TGTGCCAGCAGCAAAACCGGGACAGGGAGTATCGAGCAGTACTTC.

The V and J genes are TRBV9 and TRBJ2-5; 8 bases agree with TRBD2. In germline, CDR1 is SGDLS, CDR2 YYNGEE. J was trimmed by 5 bases and V by 4 bases; bases with no gene match: 16. CDR3 length: 17 residues. The CDR3 sequence: CASSPDPRGLVRETQYF. The CDR3, as DNA: TGTGCCAGCAGCCCCGACCCCCGGGGACTAGTTAGGGAGACCCAGTACTTC.

The rearrangement joins TRBV2 to TRBJ1-1; D possibly corresponds to TRBD1 (5 bases). From germline, CDR1 is SNHLY and CDR2 FYNNEI. V was clipped by 7 bases and J by 1 base, with 10 bases between them. This CDR3 spans 13 amino acids. The CDR3 DNA is TGTGCCAGCACCTATACAGGGAACACTGAAGCTTTCTTT. As protein: CASTYTGNTEAFF.

The chain links TRBV11-2 to TRBJ1-2, with D uncertain. V was trimmed by 0 bases and J by 2 bases, leaving 10 bases between them. Germline V gives CDR1 SGHAT, CDR2 FQNNGV. There are 15 residues in the CDR3. CDR3 sequence reads: CASSLESGNNYGYTF. The CDR3 bases are TGTGCCAGCAGCTTAGAATCGGGGAACAACTATGGCTACACCTTC.

CDR3 nucleotides: TGTGCCAGTAGTCCTGTGTACAGGGCCTACTCCTACGAGCAGTACTTC. Its protein is CASSPVYRAYSYEQYF. The rearrangement links TRBV19 to TRBJ2-7, with D perhaps matching TRBD1 (6 bases). The CDR3 loop spans 16 amino acids. Deletions cut 5 bases from V and 0 bases from J, with 17 bases between. Germline assignment: CDR1 LNHDA and CDR2 SQIVND (reference sequence).

The chain couples TRBV15 to TRBJ1-2, with D perhaps matching TRBD1 (5 bases). The V and J ends lost 4 bases and 10 bases respectively, with 22 bases between them. The CDR3 totals 15 residues. The germline CDR1 and CDR2 sequences are LNHNV and YYDKDF (reference sequence). The CDR3 nucleotides are TGTGCCACCAGCAACCGGGGGAGGGGATCCCATTTCTACACCTTC. It translates to CATSNRGRGSHFYTF.

The chain recombines TRBV10-2 with TRBJ1-3; TRBD1 might be the D (6 bases). The germline CDR1 and CDR2 sequences are WSHSY and SAAADI. This CDR3 region has 17 residues. V gave up 6 bases and J gave up 0 bases, with 18 bases separating them. The CDR3 spells CASRNTGSPSSGNTIYF. In nucleotides, the CDR3 is TGCGCCAGCAGAAACACAGGGTCTCCCAGCTCTGGAAACACCATATATTTT.

The genes are TRBV27 and TRBJ1-2; 10 bases are shared with TRBD1. Germline CDR1 and CDR2: MNHEY and SMNVEV (reference sequence). With V trimmed by 5 bases and J by 4 bases, 1 base remained unmatched. The CDR3 spans 13 residues. The CDR3 nucleotides are TGTGCCAGCAGTAGGGACAGGGGCTATGGCTACACCTTC. This codes for CASSRDRGYGYTF.

The rearrangement links TRBV4-2 to TRBJ1-5, with D possibly being TRBD1 (6 bases). Germline V gives CDR1 LGHNA, CDR2 YNFKEQ. The length of the CDR3 is 15 residues. Trimming took off 3 bases at V and 3 bases at J, with 12 bases between the two ends. CDR3: CASSQGAADNQPQHF. The CDR3 DNA reads as TGTGCCAGCAGCCAGGGGGCGGCTGACAATCAGCCCCAGCATTTT.